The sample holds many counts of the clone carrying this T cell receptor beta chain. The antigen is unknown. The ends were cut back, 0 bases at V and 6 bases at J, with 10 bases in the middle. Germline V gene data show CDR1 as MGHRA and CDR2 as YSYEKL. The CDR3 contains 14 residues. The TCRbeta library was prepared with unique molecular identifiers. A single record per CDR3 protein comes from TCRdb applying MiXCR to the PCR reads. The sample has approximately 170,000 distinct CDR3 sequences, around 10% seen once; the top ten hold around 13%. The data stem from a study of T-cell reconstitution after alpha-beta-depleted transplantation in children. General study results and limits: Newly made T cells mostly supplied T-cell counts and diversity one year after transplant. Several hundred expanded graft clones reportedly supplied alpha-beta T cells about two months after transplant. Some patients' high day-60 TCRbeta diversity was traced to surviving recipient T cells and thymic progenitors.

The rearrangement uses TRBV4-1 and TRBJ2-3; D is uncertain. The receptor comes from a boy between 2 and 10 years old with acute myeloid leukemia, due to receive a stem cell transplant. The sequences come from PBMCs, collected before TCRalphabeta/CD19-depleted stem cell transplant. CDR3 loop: CASSQDSPSDTQYF. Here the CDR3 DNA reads TGCGCCAGCAGCCAAGATAGCCCCAGCGATACGCAGTATTTT.